The clone carrying this T cell receptor beta chain was observed a handful of times. Transcripts of RNA were the source for amplifying TCR beta CDR3 regions. The workflow started with a first-round RT-PCR run with HTBI primers and then moved on to a second-round multiplex PCR. Using its own MiXCR run on the multiplex PCR reads, TCRdb lists one record per CDR3 protein. The profile shows 500,000 to 700,000 distinct CDR3 sequences, 20% to 25% of them singletons. This sample is part of a study of Graves' ophthalmopathy and Graves' hyperthyroidism. As for the study in general: Before any treatment was given, at initial diagnosis, peripheral blood was collected.

The CDR3 is made up of 14 amino acids. The V gene end was trimmed by 5 bases and the J gene end by 5 bases; junction bases not matched to a gene: 8. Per germline, CDR1 MNHNS and CDR2 SASEGT. Researchers classed hyperthyroidism as stable given no ophthalmopathy within 18 months of follow-up. Patients newly diagnosed with hyperthyroidism, under 2 months' duration, were aged 18 to 65, the study reports. This receptor was taken from a woman aged 18-29 years with stable Graves' hyperthyroidism. Some clones in this sample may be carry-over from other donors' samples. J is TRBJ2-7 and V is TRBV6-1; 8 bases agree with TRBD2. The specimen was peripheral blood. The CDR3 reads CASSTAGTSNEQYF. The CDR3 bases are TGTGCCAGCAGTACAGCCGGGACTAGTAACGAGCAGTACTTC.